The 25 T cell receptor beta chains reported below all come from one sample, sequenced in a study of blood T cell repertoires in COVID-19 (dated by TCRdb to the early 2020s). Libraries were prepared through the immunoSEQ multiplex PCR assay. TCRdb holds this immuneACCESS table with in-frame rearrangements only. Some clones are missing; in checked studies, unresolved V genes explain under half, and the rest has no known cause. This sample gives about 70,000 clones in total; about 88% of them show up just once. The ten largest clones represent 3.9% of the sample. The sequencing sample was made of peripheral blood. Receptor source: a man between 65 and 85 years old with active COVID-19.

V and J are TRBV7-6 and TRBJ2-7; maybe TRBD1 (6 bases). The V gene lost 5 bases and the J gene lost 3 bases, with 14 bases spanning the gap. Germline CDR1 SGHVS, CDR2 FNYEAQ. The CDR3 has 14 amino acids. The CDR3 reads CASSLVEQGYEQYF. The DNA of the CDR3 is TGTGCCAGCAGCCTAGTCGAACAGGGCTACGAGCAGTACTTC.

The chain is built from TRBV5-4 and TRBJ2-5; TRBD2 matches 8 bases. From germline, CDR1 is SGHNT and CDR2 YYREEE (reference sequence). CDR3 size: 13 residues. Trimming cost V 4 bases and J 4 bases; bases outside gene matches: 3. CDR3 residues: CASSPGGGETQYF. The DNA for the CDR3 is TGTGCCAGCAGCCCGGGGGGGGGAGAGACCCAGTACTTC.

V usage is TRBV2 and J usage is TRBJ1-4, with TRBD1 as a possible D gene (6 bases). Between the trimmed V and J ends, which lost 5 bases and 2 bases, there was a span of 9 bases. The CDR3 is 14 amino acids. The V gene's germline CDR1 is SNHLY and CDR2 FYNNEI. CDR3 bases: TGTGCCAGCAGTTGGCAGGGGACTAATGAAAAACTGTTTTTT. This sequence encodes CASSWQGTNEKLFF.

CDR3 nucleotides: TGTGCCAGCAGACCCACAGGGATTGGGGAGACCCAGTACTTC. Protein product: CASRPTGIGETQYF. This chain connects TRBV2 to TRBJ2-5; a possible D gene is TRBD1 (6 bases). Germline V gene data show CDR1 as SNHLY and CDR2 as FYNNEI. The CDR3 totals 14 residues. Trimming stripped 6 bases from V and 5 bases from J, with 16 bases between.

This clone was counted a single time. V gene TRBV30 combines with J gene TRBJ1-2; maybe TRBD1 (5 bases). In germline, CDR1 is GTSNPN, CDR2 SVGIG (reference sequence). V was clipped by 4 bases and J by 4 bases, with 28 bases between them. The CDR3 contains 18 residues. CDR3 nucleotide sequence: TGTGCCTGGACCCTCGGAGCGGGGGGGGACCTATTCGCCTATGGCTACACCTTC. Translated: CAWTLGAGGDLFAYGYTF.

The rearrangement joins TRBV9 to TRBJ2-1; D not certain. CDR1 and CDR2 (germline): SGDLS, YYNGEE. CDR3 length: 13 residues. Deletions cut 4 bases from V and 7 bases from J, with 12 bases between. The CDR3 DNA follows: TGTGCCAGCAGCCAACCGGTAGATAATGAGCAGTTCTTC. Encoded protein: CASSQPVDNEQFF.

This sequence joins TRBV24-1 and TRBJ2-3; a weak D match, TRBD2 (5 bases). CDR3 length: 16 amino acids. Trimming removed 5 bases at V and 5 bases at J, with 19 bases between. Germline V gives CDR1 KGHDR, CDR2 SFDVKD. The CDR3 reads CATSAPVGGSGDTQYF. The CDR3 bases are TGTGCCACCAGTGCCCCCGTTGGCGGAAGCGGAGATACGCAGTATTTT.

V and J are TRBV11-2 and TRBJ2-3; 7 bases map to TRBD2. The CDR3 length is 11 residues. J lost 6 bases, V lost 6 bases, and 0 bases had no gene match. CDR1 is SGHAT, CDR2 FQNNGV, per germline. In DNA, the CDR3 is TGTGCCAGCAGGGGGGGGGATACGCAGTATTTT. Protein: CASRGGDTQYF.

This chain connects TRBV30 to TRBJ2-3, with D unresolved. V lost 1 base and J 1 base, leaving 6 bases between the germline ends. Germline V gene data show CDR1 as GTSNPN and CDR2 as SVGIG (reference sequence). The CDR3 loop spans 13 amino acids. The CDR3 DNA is TGTGCCTGGAGTGCCACAGGCACAGATACGCAGTATTTT. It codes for CAWSATGTDTQYF. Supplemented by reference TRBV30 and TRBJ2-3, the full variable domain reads SQTIHQWPATLVQPVGSPLSLECTVEGTSNPNLYWYRQAAGRGLQLLFYSVGIGQISSEVPQNLSASRPQDRQFILSSKKLLLSDSGFYLCAWSATGTDTQYFGPGTRLTVL.

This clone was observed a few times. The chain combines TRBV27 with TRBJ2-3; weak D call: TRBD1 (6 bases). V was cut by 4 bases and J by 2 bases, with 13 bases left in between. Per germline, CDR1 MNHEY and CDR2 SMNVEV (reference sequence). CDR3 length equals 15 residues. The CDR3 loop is CASSYGAGATDTQYF. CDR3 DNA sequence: TGTGCCAGCAGTTATGGGGCAGGGGCCACAGATACGCAGTATTTT.

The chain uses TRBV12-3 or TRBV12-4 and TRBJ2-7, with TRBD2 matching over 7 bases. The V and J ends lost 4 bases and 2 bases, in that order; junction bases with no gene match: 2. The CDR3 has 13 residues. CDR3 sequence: CASSWGGAYEQYF. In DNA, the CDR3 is TGTGCCAGCAGTTGGGGGGGGGCCTACGAGCAGTACTTC.

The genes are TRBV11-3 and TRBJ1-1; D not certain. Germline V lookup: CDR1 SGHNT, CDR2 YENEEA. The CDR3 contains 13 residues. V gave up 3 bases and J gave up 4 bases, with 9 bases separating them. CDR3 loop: CASSLGRSTEAFF. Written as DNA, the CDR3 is TGTGCCAGCAGCTTGGGCAGAAGCACTGAAGCTTTCTTT.

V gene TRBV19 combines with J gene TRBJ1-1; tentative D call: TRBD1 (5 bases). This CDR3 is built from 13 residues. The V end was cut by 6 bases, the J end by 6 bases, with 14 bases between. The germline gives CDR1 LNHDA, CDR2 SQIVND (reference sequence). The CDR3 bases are TGTGCCAGTAGCCGACGACAGCCGTCTGAAGCTTTCTTT. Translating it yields CASSRRQPSEAFF. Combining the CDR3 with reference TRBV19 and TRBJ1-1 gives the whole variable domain DGGITQSPKYLFRKEGQNVTLSCEQNLNHDAMYWYRQDPGQGLRLIYYSQIVNDFQKGDIAEGYSVSREKKESFPLTVTSAQKNPTAFYLCASSRRQPSEAFFGQGTRLTVV.

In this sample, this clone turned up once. The CDR3 loop is CASSTRLVDEQFF. The CDR3 DNA reads TGTGCCAGCAGCACCCGACTAGTGGATGAGCAGTTCTTC. V is TRBV12-3 or TRBV12-4 and J is TRBJ2-1; weak D call: TRBD2 (6 bases). The V end lost 6 bases, the J end lost 8 bases, and 14 bases lay between the germline ends. This CDR3 contains 13 residues.

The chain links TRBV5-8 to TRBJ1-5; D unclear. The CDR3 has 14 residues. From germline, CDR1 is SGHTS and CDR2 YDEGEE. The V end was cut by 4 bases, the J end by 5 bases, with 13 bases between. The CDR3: CASSLRGLDQPQHF. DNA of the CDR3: TGTGCCAGCAGCCTACGGGGTCTGGATCAGCCCCAGCATTTT.

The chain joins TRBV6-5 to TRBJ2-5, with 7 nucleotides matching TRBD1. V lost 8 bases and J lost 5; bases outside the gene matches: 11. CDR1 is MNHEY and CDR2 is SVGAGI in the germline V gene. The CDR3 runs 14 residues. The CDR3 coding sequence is TGTGCCAGCGCCACAGGGGCCGCTGGGGAGACCCAGTACTTC. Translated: CASATGAAGETQYF.

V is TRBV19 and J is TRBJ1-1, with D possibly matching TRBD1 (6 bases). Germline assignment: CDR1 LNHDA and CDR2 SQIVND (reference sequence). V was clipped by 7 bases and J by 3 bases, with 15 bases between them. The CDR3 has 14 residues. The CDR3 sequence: CASTSQGWDTEAFF. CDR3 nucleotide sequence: TGTGCCAGTACCTCACAGGGTTGGGACACTGAAGCTTTCTTT. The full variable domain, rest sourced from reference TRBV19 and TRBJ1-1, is DGGITQSPKYLFRKEGQNVTLSCEQNLNHDAMYWYRQDPGQGLRLIYYSQIVNDFQKGDIAEGYSVSREKKESFPLTVTSAQKNPTAFYLCASTSQGWDTEAFFGQGTRLTVV.

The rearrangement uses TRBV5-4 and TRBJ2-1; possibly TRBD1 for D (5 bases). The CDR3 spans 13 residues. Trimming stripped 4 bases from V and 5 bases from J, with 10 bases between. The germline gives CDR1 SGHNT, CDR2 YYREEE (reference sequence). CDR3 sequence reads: CASSLPGNNEQFF. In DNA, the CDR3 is TGTGCCAGCAGCCTGCCAGGGAACAATGAGCAGTTCTTC.

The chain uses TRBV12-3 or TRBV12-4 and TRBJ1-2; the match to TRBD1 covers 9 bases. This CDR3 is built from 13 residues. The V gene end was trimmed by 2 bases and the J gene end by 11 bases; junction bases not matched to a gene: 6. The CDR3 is CASSLPGQGGYTF. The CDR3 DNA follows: TGTGCCAGCAGTTTACCGGGACAGGGTGGGTACACCTTC.

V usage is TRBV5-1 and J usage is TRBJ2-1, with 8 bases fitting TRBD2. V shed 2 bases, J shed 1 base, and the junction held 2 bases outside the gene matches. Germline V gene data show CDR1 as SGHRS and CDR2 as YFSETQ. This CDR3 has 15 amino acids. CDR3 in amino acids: CASSFSGNSYNEQFF. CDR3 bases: TGCGCCAGCAGCTTTAGCGGGAATTCCTACAATGAGCAGTTCTTC.

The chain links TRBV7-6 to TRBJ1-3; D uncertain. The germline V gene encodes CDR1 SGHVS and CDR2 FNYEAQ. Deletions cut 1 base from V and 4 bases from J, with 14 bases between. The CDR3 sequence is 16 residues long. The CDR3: CASSLGAAPRGNTIYF. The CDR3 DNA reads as TGTGCCAGCAGCTTAGGGGCAGCTCCAAGGGGAAACACCATATATTTT.

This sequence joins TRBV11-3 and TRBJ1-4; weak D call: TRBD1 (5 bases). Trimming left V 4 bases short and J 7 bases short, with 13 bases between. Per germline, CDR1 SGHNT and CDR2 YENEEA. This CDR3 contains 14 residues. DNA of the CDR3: TGTGCCAGCAGCTCGGGGGATGGGAGTGAAAAACTGTTTTTT. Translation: CASSSGDGSEKLFF.

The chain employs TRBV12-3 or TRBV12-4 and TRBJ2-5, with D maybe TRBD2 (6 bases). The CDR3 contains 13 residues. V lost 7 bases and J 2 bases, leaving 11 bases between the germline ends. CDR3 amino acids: CASTRGRQETQYF. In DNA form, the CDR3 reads TGTGCCAGCACCCGGGGGAGACAAGAGACCCAGTACTTC.

The CDR3 protein is CSVHPTGGTGEQYF. DNA of the CDR3: TGCAGCGTTCACCCGACAGGGGGCACGGGCGAGCAGTACTTC. V gene TRBV29-1 combines with J gene TRBJ2-7, with 10 bases that match TRBD1. Germline CDR1 is SQVTM and CDR2 is ANQGSEA. V dropped 5 bases and J dropped 6; count of bases not matched to a gene: 10. This CDR3 spans 14 amino acids.

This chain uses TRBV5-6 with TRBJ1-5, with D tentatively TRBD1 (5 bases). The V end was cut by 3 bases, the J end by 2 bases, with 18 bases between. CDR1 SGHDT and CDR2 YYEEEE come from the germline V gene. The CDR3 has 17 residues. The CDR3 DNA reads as TGTGCCAGCAGCTGGATGACGGACGGGGGAGGCAATCAGCCCCAGCATTTT. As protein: CASSWMTDGGGNQPQHF.